A selection of T cell receptor beta chains follows, all from one sample in a study of beta chain features in type 1 diabetes. The table came from immunoSEQ multiplex PCR; TCRdb's copy has only in-frame clones and leaves some out. The sample consists of a few hundred thousand clones, approximately 15% of them appearing once. Sequenced: naive CD4+ T cells from blood. These receptors were collected from a man aged 25 to 40 in good health. CDR3s include the opening cysteine and the closing phenylalanine or tryptophan. A D gene is named only where the DNA matches it firmly. Clone size appears in some rows only: once, few, many, or a class for an expanded clone.

CDR3 DNA,CDR3 protein,clone size,V gene,J gene,D gene
TGTGCCAGCAGTCCCTCCGGGACAGGGGGCTATGGAGAGACCCAGTACTTC,CASSPSGTGGYGETQYF,NA,TRBV5-4,TRBJ2-5,TRBD1
TGTGCCAGCAGCTTCCGACAGGGGCGAGTGACTAGCACAGATACGCAGTATTTT,CASSFRQGRVTSTDTQYF,NA,TRBV7-2,TRBJ2-3,TRBD1
TGTGCCAGCAGGGGGCGCGGAAAGGAGGAGACCCAGTACTTC,CASRGRGKEETQYF,few,TRBV7-9,TRBJ2-5,NA
TGCGCCAGCAGCTTGGGTCTTCCGGGACGGCACTCCTACGAGCAGTACTTC,CASSLGLPGRHSYEQYF,few,TRBV5-1,TRBJ2-7,NA
TGTGCCAGCAGTCCGCTAGCGGGCTCCTACAATGAGCAGTTCTTC,CASSPLAGSYNEQFF,NA,TRBV27,TRBJ2-1,TRBD2
TGTGCCAGCAGTCTATCGAACTATGGCTACACCTTC,CASSLSNYGYTF,NA,TRBV25-1,TRBJ1-2,NA
TGTGCCAGCAGCTTAACAGGGGTCAATGAGCAGTTCTTC,CASSLTGVNEQFF,NA,TRBV7-2,TRBJ2-1,TRBD1
TGTGCCAGCACCACCTTTGGGGGGCCTAATGAGCAGTTCTTC,CASTTFGGPNEQFF,once,TRBV7-2,TRBJ2-1,NA
TGCGCCAGCAGTGAGTCAGTAGAGGGAGATACGCAGTATTTT,CASSESVEGDTQYF,NA,TRBV10-1,TRBJ2-3,NA
TGCGCCAGCAGCCAACCTCCCATGACGGCGGGGAATCGTGAGACCCAGTACTTC,CASSQPPMTAGNRETQYF,NA,TRBV4-1,TRBJ2-5,NA
TGTGCCAGCAGCCCCCAGGACAGGGAGGGCTATGGCTACACCTTC,CASSPQDREGYGYTF,few,TRBV9,TRBJ1-2,TRBD1
TGTGCCATCACCACGGGGAGTACGCAGTATTTT,CAITTGSTQYF,few,TRBV10-3,TRBJ2-3,NA